The next 30 T cell receptor beta chains were all read from a single sample in a study of identical twins. TCRdb ran MiXCR on the 5' RACE reads and lists one entry per CDR3 protein. Of about 520,000 distinct CDR3 sequences in the sample, less than 25% are singletons; the top ten hold under 0.95%. These data are also associated with another study on T cells expressing NK-cell markers.

The sequencing sample was made of CD4+ T cells sorted from blood. The receptors stem from a young woman in good health.

The chain uses TRBV7-8 and TRBJ2-3; tentatively, D is TRBD1 (6 bases). In germline, CDR1 is SGHVS, CDR2 FQNEAQ. The CDR3 extends over 14 amino acids. V was clipped by 1 base and J by 6 bases, with 11 bases between them. CDR3 nucleotides: TGTGCCAGCAGCTTAGGACAGGCGGGCGATACGCAGTATTTT. Its translation is CASSLGQAGDTQYF.

The chain uses TRBV15 and TRBJ2-7, with no clear D. The CDR3 sequence is 13 residues long. Germline V gives CDR1 LNHNV, CDR2 YYDKDF (reference sequence). V was cut by 0 bases and J by 6 bases, with 9 bases left in between. As DNA, the CDR3 is TGTGCCACCAGCAGAGATCCGTTTCGCGAGCAGTACTTC. Amino acid sequence: CATSRDPFREQYF.

This clonotype came up a few times. This chain connects TRBV5-1 to TRBJ2-3, with D uncertain. The V gene's germline CDR1 is SGHRS and CDR2 YFSETQ. V lost 3 bases and J 0 bases, leaving 14 bases between the germline ends. CDR3 length: 16 residues. In DNA, the CDR3 is TGCGCCAGCAGCTCCTCCAGTTACGCTAGCACAGATACGCAGTATTTT. Residues: CASSSSSYASTDTQYF.

The chain joins TRBV19 to TRBJ2-7; tentative D call: TRBD1 (5 bases). V was pared by 3 bases and J by 1 base, with 10 bases between. CDR1 and CDR2 from the germline V gene are LNHDA and SQIVND (reference sequence). The CDR3 length is 14 residues. This chain's CDR3 is CASSIRGHSYEQYF. CDR3 sequence (DNA): TGTGCCAGTAGTATCCGCGGACATTCCTACGAGCAGTACTTC.

This CDR3 is CASTVRRGSSYEQYF. The CDR3 DNA is TGTGCCAGCACGGTTCGGCGGGGAAGCTCCTACGAGCAGTACTTC. The chain has TRBV7-3 and TRBJ2-7; the D gene is possibly TRBD2 (6 bases). V was cut by 7 bases and J by 0 bases, with 16 bases left in between. Germline-derived CDR1 and CDR2 are SGHTA and FQGTGA. This CDR3 has 15 residues.

This clonotype was observed many times. The chain employs TRBV12-3 or TRBV12-4 and TRBJ1-3; D remains ambiguous. The CDR3 sequence is 15 residues long. Trimming took 3 bases from V and 2 from J, leaving 11 bases between them. CDR3 in amino acids: CASSFSRAAGNTIYF. In DNA, the CDR3 is TGTGCCAGCAGTTTCAGTAGGGCTGCTGGAAACACCATATATTTT.

This clonotype was observed a few times. The J gene is TRBJ2-3, the V gene TRBV3-1; 8 bases are shared with TRBD2. The germline gives CDR1 LGHDT, CDR2 YNNKEL (reference sequence). The CDR3 has 17 residues. The J segment lost 2 bases and the V segment lost 4 bases, leaving 11 bases of the junction unmatched. The CDR3 bases are TGTGCCAGCAGCCCGAGCGGGGGACTCGATTACACAGATACGCAGTATTTT. Translated: CASSPSGGLDYTDTQYF.

This clonotype was seen many times. The chain carries TRBV5-1 and TRBJ1-5; D remains ambiguous. CDR3 length: 16 amino acids. The germline gives CDR1 SGHRS, CDR2 YFSETQ. V was trimmed by 0 bases and J by 7 bases, leaving 17 bases between them. CDR3 residues: CASSLVPGGSGQPQHF. The CDR3 coding sequence is TGCGCCAGCAGCTTGGTCCCTGGTGGATCGGGACAGCCCCAGCATTTT.

The genes are TRBV5-1 and TRBJ1-5; 8 bases agree with TRBD1. V lost 4 bases to trimming and J lost 7 bases; unmatched junction nucleotides: 7. The germline gives CDR1 SGHRS, CDR2 YFSETQ. This CDR3 comprises 14 residues. Written as DNA, the CDR3 is TGCGCCAGCAGCGTAACAGGGGGAGGACAGCCCCAGCATTTT. Translating it yields CASSVTGGGQPQHF.

The sample holds a few counts of this clonotype. The V call is TRBV12-5, the J call TRBJ2-1, with D hard to call. The CDR3 spans 14 residues. V lost 6 bases and J 2 bases, leaving 11 bases between the germline ends. The germline V gene encodes CDR1 LGHNT and CDR2 FRNRAP. This CDR3 reads CASGSGQAYNEQFF. The CDR3 nucleotides are TGTGCTAGTGGCTCCGGCCAGGCCTACAATGAGCAGTTCTTC.

The chain employs TRBV6-1 and TRBJ2-3, with 10 bases lining up with TRBD1. The CDR3 extends over 14 amino acids. The trim removed 6 bases at V and 3 bases at J, leaving 3 bases unmatched. From germline, CDR1 is MNHNS and CDR2 SASEGT. CDR3 residues: CASRQDRGTDTQYF. In nucleotides, the CDR3 is TGTGCCAGCAGACAGGACAGGGGGACAGATACGCAGTATTTT.

This clonotype has just one count. The gene calls are TRBV5-1 and TRBJ2-1; a weak D match, TRBD1 (6 bases). Trimming cost V 1 base and J 10 bases, with 9 bases left between them. The CDR3 length is 12 residues. CDR1 is SGHRS and CDR2 is YFSETQ in the germline V gene. The CDR3 region is CASSLHRDEQFF. CDR3 DNA: TGCGCCAGCAGCTTGCACAGGGACGAGCAGTTCTTC.

The chain joins TRBV15 to TRBJ2-5; D call uncertain. V gave up 0 bases and J gave up 2 bases, with 10 bases separating them. Germline lookup yields CDR1 LNHNV and CDR2 YYDKDF (reference sequence). This CDR3 has 15 amino acids. In DNA form, the CDR3 reads TGTGCCACCAGCAGAGATCGCTTGACTCAAGAGACCCAGTACTTC. The encoded protein is CATSRDRLTQETQYF.

This clonotype was seen a handful of times. The chain combines TRBV20-1 with TRBJ1-1, with D possibly matching TRBD1 (6 bases). This CDR3 is built from 14 residues. The germline V gene encodes CDR1 DFQATT and CDR2 SNEGSKA (reference sequence). V was trimmed by 3 bases and J by 5 bases, leaving 16 bases between them. In DNA form, the CDR3 reads TGCAGTGCTAGGGTCGGGACATTGGGGACTGAAGCTTTCTTT. It encodes CSARVGTLGTEAFF.

The J gene is TRBJ2-3, the V gene TRBV20-1; tentatively, D is TRBD2 (6 bases). V lost 0 bases and J 2 bases, leaving 12 bases between the germline ends. Germline V gene sequence: CDR1 DFQATT, CDR2 SNEGSKA (reference sequence). The CDR3 loop spans 15 amino acids. Written as DNA, the CDR3 is TGCAGTGCTAGAGATCGGGGCGGGATCACAGATACGCAGTATTTT. Its protein product is CSARDRGGITDTQYF.

This sequence joins TRBV5-5 and TRBJ1-2; TRBD1 might be the D (5 bases). The V end lost 7 bases, the J end lost 0 bases, and 19 bases lay between the germline ends. The CDR3 runs 16 residues. Germline loops: CDR1 SGHKS, CDR2 YYEKEE (reference sequence). In nucleotides, the CDR3 is TGTGCCAGCGGTAAGCAGGGCGGAACTACTAACTATGGCTACACCTTC. Translating it yields CASGKQGGTTNYGYTF.

The chain combines TRBV15 with TRBJ1-1, with 7 bases fitting TRBD1. V dropped 6 bases and J dropped 2; count of bases not matched to a gene: 3. The CDR3 totals 13 residues. Germline V CDR1 and CDR2: LNHNV, YYDKDF (reference sequence). CDR3 loop: CATRGQANTEAFF. CDR3 bases: TGTGCCACCAGAGGACAGGCAAACACTGAAGCTTTCTTT.

This clonotype is a singleton in its sample. The chain combines TRBV5-1 with TRBJ2-2; no firm D call. Trimming removed 4 bases from V and 4 bases from J, with 14 bases in between. In germline, CDR1 is SGHRS, CDR2 YFSETQ. This CDR3 contains 15 residues. CDR3 sequence reads: CASSLLTAATGELFF. CDR3 coding DNA: TGCGCCAGCAGCCTACTAACGGCGGCCACCGGGGAGCTGTTTTTT.

The J gene is TRBJ1-6, the V gene TRBV12-3 or TRBV12-4; D is uncertain. The CDR3 spans 16 residues. Trimming took off 1 base at V and 4 bases at J, with 11 bases between the two ends. CDR3 nucleotides: TGTGCCAGCAGTTTAGGGAATCGACGGTATAATTCACCCCTCCACTTT. Amino acid sequence: CASSLGNRRYNSPLHF.

This clonotype was recorded a few times. The rearrangement joins TRBV10-3 to TRBJ2-2; D possibly corresponds to TRBD2 (6 bases). Germline V gene lookup returns CDR1 ENHRY and CDR2 SYGVKD. Deletions cut 10 bases from V and 2 bases from J, with 11 bases between. CDR3 size: 13 residues. CDR3 sequence: CARRTTNTGELFF. The CDR3 DNA reads TGTGCCAGAAGGACTACCAACACCGGGGAGCTGTTTTTT.

The V and J genes are TRBV20-1 and TRBJ2-1; 8 bases are a match to TRBD2. J was trimmed by 4 bases and V by 6 bases; bases with no gene match: 8. This CDR3 is 14 amino acids long. Germline V gene lookup returns CDR1 DFQATT and CDR2 SNEGSKA (reference sequence). The CDR3 here is CSALSRGRYNEQFF. The CDR3 coding sequence is TGCAGTGCCCTTAGTCGCGGGAGGTACAATGAGCAGTTCTTC.

This clonotype was seen a few times. The chain is built from TRBV29-1 and TRBJ2-5, with D hard to call. The CDR3 spans 12 residues. With 4 bases removed from V and 2 bases from J, the gap between germline ends came to 8 bases. The germline CDR1 and CDR2 sequences are SQVTM and ANQGSEA. The CDR3 loop reads CSVGHTQETQYF. CDR3 bases: TGCAGCGTTGGACACACGCAAGAGACCCAGTACTTC.

This clonotype was seen a few times. The V call is TRBV5-1, the J call TRBJ1-2; D gene uncertain. From germline, CDR1 is SGHRS and CDR2 YFSETQ. V gave up 6 bases and J gave up 2 bases, with 14 bases separating them. The CDR3 is 14 amino acids. Here the CDR3 reads CASTPLSGNYGYTF. As DNA, the CDR3 is TGCGCCAGCACCCCACTTTCGGGGAACTATGGCTACACCTTC.

This clonotype was recorded a few times. The junction differs from germline at one of its ends, possibly a read error. The chain has TRBV20-1 and TRBJ1-2, with 11 bases matching TRBD1. The CDR3 consists of 17 residues. Germline lookup yields CDR1 DFQATT and CDR2 SNEGSKA (reference sequence). CDR3 protein: CCAATTKDRGLNYGYTF. In DNA, the CDR3 is TGCTGTGCTGCTACGACTAAGGACAGGGGGCTGAACTATGGCTACACCTTC.

This clonotype was picked up a small number of times. The chain combines TRBV29-1 with TRBJ1-4, with no clear D. CDR1 is SQVTM, CDR2 ANQGSEA, per germline. V was cut by 4 bases and J by 7 bases, with 13 bases left in between. The length of the CDR3 is 13 residues. CDR3 nucleotides: TGCAGCGTTGCTGGGGTTGGAGGTGAAAAACTGTTTTTT. This sequence encodes CSVAGVGGEKLFF.

This clonotype was observed a handful of times. The chain recombines TRBV20-1 with TRBJ2-3; no definite D call. CDR1 and CDR2 from the germline V gene are DFQATT and SNEGSKA (reference sequence). Trimming stripped 3 bases from V and 3 bases from J, with 13 bases between. This CDR3 comprises 14 residues. The CDR3 DNA sequence: TGCAGTGCTAGTGTTGGGGTGGTGACAGATACGCAGTATTTT. Translation: CSASVGVVTDTQYF.

The chain links TRBV4-2 to TRBJ2-1; D not resolved. V lost 4 bases and J 3 bases, leaving 13 bases between the germline ends. The CDR3 consists of 15 residues. Looked up from germline, CDR1 is LGHNA and CDR2 is YNFKEQ. The DNA for the CDR3 is TGTGCCAGCAGCCGTCCGCTCCCCTGCTACAATGAGCAGTTCTTC. Protein sequence: CASSRPLPCYNEQFF.

The chain is built from TRBV25-1 and TRBJ2-2, with 9 bases matching TRBD1. V lost 8 bases and J lost 6; bases outside the gene matches: 7. This CDR3 comprises 14 residues. CDR1 is MGHDK, CDR2 SYGVNS, per germline. CDR3 DNA sequence: TGTGCCAGCGCGTGGACAGGGGATGCCGGGGAGCTGTTTTTT. Its translation: CASAWTGDAGELFF.

This chain's CDR3 is CASSRTVPPRHGYTF. In DNA, the CDR3 is TGCGCCAGCAGTAGGACAGTCCCTCCCAGACATGGCTACACCTTC. V is TRBV10-2 and J is TRBJ1-2; D perhaps matches TRBD1 (6 bases). This CDR3 region has 15 residues. Between the trimmed V and J ends, which lost 5 bases and 6 bases, there was a span of 19 bases. Germline V gives CDR1 WSHSY, CDR2 SAAADI.

Only a few counts were recorded for this clonotype. V is TRBV7-2 and J is TRBJ2-1, with D uncertain. This CDR3 contains 12 residues. CDR1 and CDR2 from the germline V gene are SGHTA and FQGNSA. Trimming pared 6 bases from V and 7 bases from J, leaving 10 bases between. The CDR3 bases are TGTGCCAGCAGAGTTCTTAGAAATGAGCAGTTCTTC. It codes for CASRVLRNEQFF.